The 3 T cell receptor beta chains reported below all come from one sample, sequenced in a study of shared clonotypes between healthy human individuals. CD8 cells classed as naive were CD45RO-negative and positively selected for CCR7, excluding terminally differentiated effector memory CD45RA+ cells. Sequencing used immunoSEQ multiplex PCR; TCRdb keeps in-frame clones, though not all of them. This sample carries more than 2 million clones, approximately 95% of them seen once, and the ten largest clones take 1.1%. The source material was naive CD8+ T cells sorted from blood. Receptor source: a man aged 18 to 29 in good health.

V is TRBV4-1 and J is TRBJ2-7, with D tentatively TRBD2 (6 bases). The CDR3 runs 15 residues. With 2 bases removed from V and 0 bases from J, the gap between germline ends came to 11 bases. Germline CDR1 and CDR2: MGHRA and YSYEKL. CDR3 amino acids: CASSQRRGSSYEQYF. Written as DNA, the CDR3 is TGCGCCAGCAGCCAACGGCGGGGAAGCTCCTACGAGCAGTACTTC.

The V gene is TRBV27, the J gene TRBJ2-7, with D tentatively TRBD1 (5 bases). Trimming shortened V by 5 bases and J by 6 bases, and 17 bases separated the two germline ends. In germline, CDR1 is MNHEY, CDR2 SMNVEV (reference sequence). The CDR3 has 14 amino acids. DNA for the CDR3: TGTGCCAGCAGTCCCCGCCAGGGAAGGGGCGAGCAGTACTTC. Its translation is CASSPRQGRGEQYF.

CDR3 nucleotide sequence: TGTGCCAGCGGGGCCGCCCCCCTTCTCCCCCAGCATTTT. Residues: CASGAAPLLPQHF. The chain employs TRBV2 and TRBJ1-5, with a weak D call TRBD1 (5 bases). Germline CDR1 and CDR2: SNHLY and FYNNEI. With 8 bases removed from V and 10 bases from J, the gap between germline ends came to 18 bases. This CDR3 is 13 amino acids long.